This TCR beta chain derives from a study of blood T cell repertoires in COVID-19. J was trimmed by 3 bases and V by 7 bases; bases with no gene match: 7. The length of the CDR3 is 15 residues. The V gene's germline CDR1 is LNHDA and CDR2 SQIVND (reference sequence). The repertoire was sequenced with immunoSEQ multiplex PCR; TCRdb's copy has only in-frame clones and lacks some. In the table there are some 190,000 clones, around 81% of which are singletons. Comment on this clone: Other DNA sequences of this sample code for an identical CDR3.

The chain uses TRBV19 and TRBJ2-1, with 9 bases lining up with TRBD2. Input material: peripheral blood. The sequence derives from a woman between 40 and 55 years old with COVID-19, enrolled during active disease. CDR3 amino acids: CASTPGSGSYNEQFF. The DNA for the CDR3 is TGTGCCAGTACCCCGGGTAGCGGGAGCTACAATGAGCAGTTCTTC.